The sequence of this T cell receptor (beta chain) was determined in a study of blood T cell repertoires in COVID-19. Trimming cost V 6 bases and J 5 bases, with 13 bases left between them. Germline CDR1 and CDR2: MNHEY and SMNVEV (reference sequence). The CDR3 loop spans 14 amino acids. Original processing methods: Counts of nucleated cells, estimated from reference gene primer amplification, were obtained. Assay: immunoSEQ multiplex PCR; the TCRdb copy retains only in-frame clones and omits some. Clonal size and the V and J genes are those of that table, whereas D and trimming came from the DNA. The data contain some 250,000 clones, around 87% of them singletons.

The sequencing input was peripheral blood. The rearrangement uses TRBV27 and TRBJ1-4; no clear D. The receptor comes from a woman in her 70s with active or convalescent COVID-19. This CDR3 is CASRIGVSNEKLFF. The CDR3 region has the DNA TGTGCCAGCAGGATCGGAGTTTCCAATGAAAAACTGTTTTTT.